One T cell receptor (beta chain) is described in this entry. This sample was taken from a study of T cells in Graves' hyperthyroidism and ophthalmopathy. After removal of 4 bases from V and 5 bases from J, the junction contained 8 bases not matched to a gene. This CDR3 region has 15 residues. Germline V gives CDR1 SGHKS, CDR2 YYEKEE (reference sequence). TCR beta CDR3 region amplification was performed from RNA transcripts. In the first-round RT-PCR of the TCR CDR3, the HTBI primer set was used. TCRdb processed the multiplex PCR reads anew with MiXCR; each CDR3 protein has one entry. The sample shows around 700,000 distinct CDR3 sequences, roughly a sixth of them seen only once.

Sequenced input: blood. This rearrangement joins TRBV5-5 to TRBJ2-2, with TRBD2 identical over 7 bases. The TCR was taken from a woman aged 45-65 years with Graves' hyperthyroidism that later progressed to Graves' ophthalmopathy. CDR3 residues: CASSPGLGETGELFF. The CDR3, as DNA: TGTGCCAGCAGCCCTGGACTAGGGGAGACCGGGGAGCTGTTTTTT.